These 30 T cell receptor beta chains were sequenced from one sample in a study of T cell responses to AZD1222 COVID-19 vaccine. Using immunoSEQ multiplex PCR, the repertoire was profiled, and TCRdb retains in-frame clones only, with some absent. The repertoire holds about 120,000 clones, with about 85% as singletons. Here the sequenced sample was peripheral blood, taken on day 0 of AZD1222 vaccination. Every receptor here comes from an adult in good health.

This clone showed up just once. The DNA is omitted, as the CDR3 cannot be located on it reliably, and the CDR3 follows TCRdb's listing. CDR3 sequence: CASSWASGSLYF. The rearrangement links TRBV7-9 to TRBJ2-7; whether TRBD2, the table's D call, matches the DNA was not checked. Germline CDR1 SEHNR, CDR2 FQNEAQ (reference sequence). The CDR3 totals 12 residues, both ends included.

The chain recombines TRBV11-2 with TRBJ2-7; TRBD1 agrees at 9 bases. The CDR3 totals 15 residues. After removal of 3 bases from V and 0 bases from J, the junction contained 3 bases not matched to a gene. The germline V gene has CDR1 SGHAT and CDR2 FQNNGV. The CDR3 loop is CASSFSGQGSYEQYF. The DNA of the CDR3 is TGTGCCAGCAGCTTTTCGGGACAGGGCTCCTACGAGCAGTACTTC.

V gene TRBV30 combines with J gene TRBJ2-3, with 8 bases lining up with TRBD2. Germline V CDR1 and CDR2: GTSNPN, SVGIG (reference sequence). The CDR3 has 14 residues. V shed 3 bases and J 9 bases; nucleotides not matched to a gene: 11. CDR3 sequence reads: CAWSPGAAGETQYF. CDR3 DNA: TGTGCCTGGAGCCCGGGGGCAGCGGGAGAGACGCAGTATTTT.

The CDR3 DNA reads as TGTGCCATCGGGATAGCCCACAATCAAGAGACCCAGTACTTC. Translated: CAIGIAHNQETQYF. This rearrangement joins TRBV10-3 to TRBJ2-5; D remains ambiguous. Per germline, CDR1 ENHRY and CDR2 SYGVKD. CDR3 length equals 14 residues. V was clipped by 8 bases and J by 2 bases, with 15 bases between them.

The table lists this clone with a count of one. V and J are TRBV5-4 and TRBJ2-3; no reliable D call. CDR1 and CDR2 (germline): SGHNT, YYREEE (reference sequence). This CDR3 has 14 amino acids. V was trimmed by 0 bases and J by 6 bases, leaving 11 bases between them. CDR3: CASSLGRQADTQYF. CDR3 coding DNA: TGTGCCAGCAGCTTGGGTCGGCAGGCGGATACGCAGTATTTT.

This sequence joins TRBV19 and TRBJ1-1, with 7 bases matching TRBD1. Germline-derived CDR1 and CDR2 are LNHDA and SQIVND (reference sequence). V lost 9 bases and J lost 3; bases outside the gene matches: 7. The CDR3 is made up of 13 amino acids. The CDR3 DNA follows: TGTGCCAGCGAGAACAGGGGCGACACTGAAGCTTTCTTT. This encodes CASENRGDTEAFF.

The chain uses TRBV6-1 and TRBJ1-1; D is uncertain. Trimming stripped 2 bases from V and 10 bases from J, with 8 bases between. Germline CDR1 MNHNS, CDR2 SASEGT. The CDR3 is 11 amino acids. CDR3 DNA: TGTGCCAGCAGTGAAAATAAGAGAGCTTTCTTT. This gives the protein CASSENKRAFF.

This rearrangement joins TRBV29-1 to TRBJ2-7, with 8 bases identical to TRBD1. The CDR3 length is 13 residues. Germline-derived CDR1 and CDR2 are SQVTM and ANQGSEA. V trimming: 4 bases; J trimming: 4 bases; junction bases outside the gene matches: 6. The CDR3 coding sequence is TGCAGCGTTGCAGGGGGCGTCGGGTACGAGCAGTACTTC. Translated: CSVAGGVGYEQYF.

The sample holds one count of this clone. CDR3 residues: CATSDGWSSTDTQYF. CDR3 bases: TGTGCCACCAGTGACGGGTGGTCTAGCACAGATACGCAGTATTTT. V is TRBV24-1 and J is TRBJ2-3; D not resolved. The CDR3 runs to 15 residues. V lost 4 bases and J lost 0, with 10 bases in between. Germline V lookup: CDR1 KGHDR, CDR2 SFDVKD.

The chain uses TRBV15 and TRBJ2-7, with TRBD1 matching 8 bases. Trimming removed 3 bases from V and 2 bases from J; junction bases left unmatched: 9. This CDR3 is 16 amino acids long. CDR1 LNHNV and CDR2 YYDKDF come from the germline V gene (reference sequence). CDR3 nucleotides: TGTGCCACCAGCAGGGAAACCGGGACAGGAGCCTACGAGCAGTACTTC. Translated: CATSRETGTGAYEQYF.

The genes are TRBV28 and TRBJ1-5; TRBD1 might be the D (5 bases). CDR3 size: 17 residues. Per the germline V gene, CDR1 is MDHEN and CDR2 is SYDVKM. V lost 5 bases, J lost 0 bases, and 17 bases lay in between. CDR3 sequence (DNA): TGTGCCAGCAGTCCATCCACAGGAGTCAATAGCAATCAGCCCCAGCATTTT. It yields the protein CASSPSTGVNSNQPQHF.

The rearrangement joins TRBV28 to TRBJ1-4; D is possibly TRBD1 (6 bases). This CDR3 has 11 residues. The ends were cut back, 10 bases at V and 8 bases at J, with 11 bases in the middle. Germline V gene lookup returns CDR1 MDHEN and CDR2 SYDVKM. CDR3 sequence: CAIQGREKLFF. CDR3 nucleotides: TGTGCCATTCAGGGGAGGGAAAAACTGTTTTTT.

This clone turned up a few times. The chain employs TRBV15 and TRBJ1-5; TRBD1 is a possible D gene (5 bases). The CDR3 consists of 14 residues. Germline V lookup: CDR1 LNHNV, CDR2 YYDKDF (reference sequence). Trimming pared 1 base from V and 7 bases from J, leaving 11 bases between. CDR3 protein: CATSRGRVDQPQHF. CDR3 nucleotide sequence: TGTGCCACCAGCAGAGGCAGGGTAGACCAGCCCCAGCATTTT.

The rearrangement joins TRBV7-8 to TRBJ2-1; 7 nucleotides line up with TRBD2. Per germline, CDR1 SGHVS and CDR2 FQNEAQ. The CDR3 runs to 14 residues. V trimming: 6 bases; J trimming: 10 bases; junction bases outside the gene matches: 12. CDR3 coding DNA: TGTGCCAGCAGTTCTCTAGCGGTTCGGGCAGAGCAGTTCTTC. It codes for CASSSLAVRAEQFF.

V usage is TRBV5-1 and J usage is TRBJ2-5; D might be TRBD2 (6 bases). The CDR3 is made up of 13 amino acids. Between the trimmed V and J ends, which lost 1 base and 5 bases, there was a span of 9 bases. CDR1 is SGHRS and CDR2 is YFSETQ in the germline V gene. CDR3 in amino acids: CASSLLGGETQYF. CDR3 sequence (DNA): TGCGCCAGCAGCTTGCTTGGGGGGGAGACCCAGTACTTC.

The chain couples TRBV12-3 or TRBV12-4 to TRBJ2-7; no clear D gene. Trimming removed 3 bases from V and 3 bases from J, with 6 bases in between. CDR3 length: 12 residues. CDR3 sequence: CASSFAIYEQYF. The DNA for the CDR3 is TGTGCCAGCAGTTTCGCCATCTACGAGCAGTACTTC.

The chain uses TRBV11-2 and TRBJ1-1; TRBD1 agrees at 8 bases. Germline CDR1 reads SGHAT; CDR2 reads FQNNGV. The V and J ends lost 5 bases and 1 base, in that order; junction bases with no gene match: 6. The CDR3 contains 15 residues. The DNA of the CDR3 is TGTGCCAGCAGCCCAGAGGGACAGGCGAACACTGAAGCTTTCTTT. It is translated as CASSPEGQANTEAFF.

This clone was found once. The chain links TRBV6-1 to TRBJ2-7; 7 bases agree with TRBD1. Germline CDR1 is MNHNS and CDR2 is SASEGT. The CDR3 runs to 15 residues. Losses at the gene ends were 1 base for V and 1 base for J; bases not matched to a gene: 4. DNA of the CDR3: TGTGCCAGCAGTGAAGAGGGGGCGCCATCCTACGAGCAGTACTTC. Protein product: CASSEEGAPSYEQYF.

This clone was observed a few times. The rearrangement joins TRBV19 to TRBJ1-2; the D gene is possibly TRBD1 (5 bases). V lost 3 bases to trimming and J lost 3 bases, with 11 bases between them. The CDR3 is 14 residues long. Germline CDR1 and CDR2: LNHDA and SQIVND (reference sequence). CDR3 coding DNA: TGTGCCAGTAGTATTTCAGGGATTGACTATGGCTACACCTTC. Protein sequence: CASSISGIDYGYTF.

The chain has TRBV19 and TRBJ1-3; D is unclear. The CDR3 totals 14 residues. In germline, CDR1 is LNHDA, CDR2 SQIVND (reference sequence). V was shortened by 7 bases and J by 0 bases, with 10 bases between the two germline ends. This CDR3 reads CASKERSSGNTIYF. DNA of the CDR3: TGTGCCAGTAAAGAACGGAGCTCTGGAAACACCATATATTTT. The whole variable domain, filled in from reference TRBV19 and TRBJ1-3, reads DGGITQSPKYLFRKEGQNVTLSCEQNLNHDAMYWYRQDPGQGLRLIYYSQIVNDFQKGDIAEGYSVSREKKESFPLTVTSAQKNPTAFYLCASKERSSGNTIYFGEGSWLTVV.

The chain carries TRBV24-1 and TRBJ1-1, with D hard to call. The germline gives CDR1 KGHDR, CDR2 SFDVKD. The V end lost 4 bases, the J end lost 10 bases, and 12 bases lay between the germline ends. The CDR3 covers 12 residues. The CDR3 sequence: CATSDPDQPAFF. The CDR3 region has the DNA TGTGCCACCAGTGACCCCGACCAGCCAGCTTTCTTT.

The chain recombines TRBV4-1 with TRBJ2-7; 7 bases align to TRBD2. V lost 4 bases and J lost 5; bases outside the gene matches: 14. Germline CDR1 reads MGHRA; CDR2 reads YSYEKL. This CDR3 is 16 amino acids long. CDR3 bases: TGCGCCAGCAGCCCCTTGACTAGCTTAGTCTACCACGAGCAGTACTTC. Translating it yields CASSPLTSLVYHEQYF.

The chain has TRBV7-2 and TRBJ2-7; 16 bases agree with TRBD2. The CDR3 covers 18 residues. After removal of 0 bases from V and 4 bases from J, the junction contained 6 bases not matched to a gene. The germline V gene has CDR1 SGHTA and CDR2 FQGNSA. The CDR3 sequence is CASSLAEGLAGGRYEQYF. CDR3 sequence (DNA): TGTGCCAGCAGCTTAGCCGAGGGACTAGCGGGAGGGCGATACGAGCAGTACTTC.

The gene calls are TRBV19 and TRBJ2-1, with 8 bases identical to TRBD2. From germline, CDR1 is LNHDA and CDR2 SQIVND (reference sequence). CDR3 length: 16 amino acids. V shed 2 bases, J shed 0 bases, and the junction held 3 bases outside the gene matches. The CDR3 nucleotides are TGTGCCAGTAGTATACCGGGAGGGGGCTCCTACAATGAGCAGTTCTTC. Protein: CASSIPGGGSYNEQFF.

The J gene is TRBJ2-5, the V gene TRBV9, with 16 bases identical to TRBD2. This CDR3 has 19 amino acids. Germline CDR1 is SGDLS and CDR2 is YYNGEE. The J segment lost 2 bases and the V segment lost 0 bases, leaving 7 bases of the junction unmatched. The CDR3, as DNA: TGTGCCAGCAGCGTAGCTACGGGACTAGCGGGAGGGGAGCAAGAGACCCAGTACTTC. This gives the protein CASSVATGLAGGEQETQYF.

The table lists this clone with a few counts. The chain carries TRBV2 and TRBJ2-2, with D possibly being TRBD1 (5 bases). Germline values: CDR1 SNHLY, CDR2 FYNNEI. CDR3 size: 14 residues. V was trimmed by 8 bases and J by 6 bases, leaving 16 bases between them. DNA of the CDR3: TGTGCCAGCCGAACTAACCCAGGGTCCGGGGAGCTGTTTTTT. As protein: CASRTNPGSGELFF. The full variable domain, its missing parts supplied by reference TRBV2 and TRBJ2-2, is EPEVTQTPSHQVTQMGQEVILRCVPISNHLYFYWYRQILGQKVEFLVSFYNNEISEKSEIFDDQFSVERPDGSNFTLKIRSTKLEDSAMYFCASRTNPGSGELFFGEGSRLTVL.

This rearrangement joins TRBV12-3 or TRBV12-4 to TRBJ1-2, with D hard to call. CDR3 length: 13 residues. V shed 5 bases and J shed 4 bases, with 11 bases lying between them. CDR3 sequence (DNA): TGTGCCAGCAGTCCCGGAGCGGGCTATGGCTACACCTTC. Translated: CASSPGAGYGYTF.

The rearrangement links TRBV3-1 (or the pseudogene TRBV3-2) to TRBJ1-2, with D tentatively TRBD1 (5 bases). The germline V gene has CDR1 LGHDT and CDR2 YNNKEL (reference sequence). The CDR3 extends over 17 amino acids. Deletions cut 1 base from V and 5 bases from J, with 20 bases between. The CDR3 protein is CASSQAGSQAGGYGYTF. CDR3 nucleotides: TGTGCCAGCAGCCAAGCCGGGTCACAGGCCGGTGGATATGGCTACACCTTC.

A single count supports this clone. The V call is TRBV9, the J call TRBJ2-1; 7 positions agree with TRBD1. The junction had 8 bases not matched to a gene; V was cut back by 0 bases and J by 8 bases. Germline V gene data show CDR1 as SGDLS and CDR2 as YYNGEE. The CDR3 covers 15 residues. CDR3 sequence: CASSVVSSGGDEQFF. CDR3 in DNA: TGTGCCAGCAGCGTAGTTTCATCAGGGGGTGATGAGCAGTTCTTC.

The rearrangement joins TRBV7-8 to TRBJ1-1, with D uncertain. The V end was cut by 2 bases, the J end by 0 bases, with 10 bases between. From germline, CDR1 is SGHVS and CDR2 FQNEAQ. This CDR3 has 15 amino acids. The CDR3 here is CASSLKRQLNTEAFF. CDR3 DNA: TGTGCCAGCAGCTTAAAAAGGCAGCTGAACACTGAAGCTTTCTTT. Based on the CDR3 plus reference TRBV7-8 and TRBJ1-1, the full variable domain is GAGVSQSPRYKVAKRGQDVALRCDPISGHVSLFWYQQALGQGPEFLTYFQNEAQLDKSGLPSDRFFAERPEGSVSTLKIQRTQQEDSAVYLCASSLKRQLNTEAFFGQGTRLTVV.